This TCR beta chain is drawn from a study of cytomegalovirus exposure and HLA in healthy donors. On this clone: As yet, its antigen is unknown.

The PCR had 60 Vbeta and 13 Jbeta primers. Clones were sequenced by immunoSEQ multiplex PCR, and TCRdb holds only the in-frame ones, with some missing. The data hold about 160,000 clones, with over 65% observed a single time. Study findings and constraints: Later analysis identified a missense DCLRE1C variant that was linked to TCR beta V- and J-gene trimming. The study put some 160 TCR beta chains on its list as cytomegalovirus-associated. In an earlier analysis, about 87% or about 30%: the productive usage of most TCR beta V segments. Roughly uniform depth of sequencing across donors was assumed in presence/absence analyses.

V was clipped by 6 bases and J by 1 base; unmatched bases: 8. Germline V lookup: CDR1 LNHDA, CDR2 SQIVND (reference sequence). The CDR3 is 16 amino acids. This sequence was found in a female donor in good health and CMV-seronegative. The sequencing input was PBMCs. The gene calls are TRBV19 and TRBJ2-4; 8 bases are shared with TRBD2. The CDR3 coding sequence is TGTGCCAGTAGCGGCGGGGGGCTGGTGGCCAAAAACATTCAGTACTTC. It encodes CASSGGGLVAKNIQYF.